This T cell receptor beta chain was recovered during a study of T cell clones after liver transplantation. Study summary: Graft-donor-reactive sequences were compared with third-party-reactive TCRbeta sequences from pre-transplant mixed lymphocyte reactions. Three of eight recipients were HCV-positive; others had non-autoimmune, non-viral indications. Tolerant meant at least one year fully off immunosuppression without liver enzymes above twice normal. Timepoints were pre-transplant, pre-withdrawal, and after withdrawal was completed or failed.

The assay was immunoSEQ multiplex PCR, and TCRdb's table has in-frame clones only and misses some. The sample shows roughly 97,000 clones, roughly four fifths of them seen only once. Germline loops: CDR1 MNHEY, CDR2 SMNVEV (reference sequence). Trimming removed 5 bases from V and 3 bases from J, with 11 bases in between. The CDR3 has 15 amino acids. The V call is TRBV27, the J call TRBJ1-6; D may be TRBD1 (5 bases). The source of this sequence is a human donor who received a liver transplant. Material: CD4+ T cells from blood, obtained before liver transplant. Written as DNA, the CDR3 is TGTGCCAGCAGTACCCCGGGGGGCTATAATTCACCCCTCCACTTT. The encoded protein is CASSTPGGYNSPLHF.